The count of the clone carrying this TCR beta chain is one. This sample was included in a study of blood T cell repertoires in COVID-19. Per the study methods: Using reference gene primer amplification, nucleated cell counts were estimated. This table comes from immunoSEQ multiplex PCR, and its TCRdb copy is limited to in-frame clones, with some not included. Clone size and V and J calls were adopted from that table, with D and trimming inferred from the DNA. The sample yields fewer than 20,000 clones, approximately 90% seen once. The germline V gene encodes CDR1 SGDLS and CDR2 YYNGEE. CDR3 length equals 18 residues. J gave up 2 bases and V 2 bases, and 15 bases lay outside the gene matches.

The clonotype was recovered from a human donor in a cohort sampled during active COVID-19. This sequence joins TRBV9 and TRBJ2-7; 8 bases align to TRBD2. Sequenced material: peripheral blood. The CDR3 protein is CASSVGLFRGGETYEQYF. CDR3 nucleotides: TGTGCCAGCAGCGTTGGACTTTTTCGGGGGGGCGAGACCTACGAGCAGTACTTC.